This T cell receptor beta chain was captured in a study of cytomegalovirus exposure and HLA in healthy donors. PCR involved 60 Vbeta and 13 Jbeta primers. Assay: immunoSEQ multiplex PCR; the TCRdb copy retains only in-frame clones and omits some. The profile shows around 200,000 clones, around 79% of them singletons. The CDR3 has 17 amino acids. CDR1 and CDR2 from the germline V gene are LNHDA and SQIVND (reference sequence). Unmatched junction bases numbered 15, after V lost 5 bases and J lost 8 bases. Specimen: PBMCs. The chain carries TRBV19 and TRBJ1-6, with 7 bases fitting TRBD1. This receptor was identified in a woman aged 30 to 39 in good health and CMV-seropositive. CDR3 loop: CASSGSLGGQVHSPLHF. The CDR3 DNA follows: TGTGCCAGTAGTGGTTCCTTAGGTGGACAGGTTCATTCACCCCTCCACTTT.